This T cell receptor (beta chain) was captured by sequencing in a study of T cells in Graves' hyperthyroidism and ophthalmopathy (dated by TCRdb to the late 2010s). About the full investigation: To identify distinguishing TCR V-J signatures, a discovery cohort of 90 to 100 patients was used, comprising some 45 with Graves' ophthalmopathy and approximately 57 with stable Graves' hyperthyroidism. Following sampling, methimazole starting at 30 mg daily was given to hyperthyroidism patients, and high-dose intravenous methylprednisolone was given to ophthalmopathy patients. The study also compared thyroid tissue and blood T-cell repertoires from a handful of Graves' hyperthyroidism patients. For training and testing, the roughly 97 patients in the discovery cohort were randomly divided in a 7:3 ratio. Prospective prediction of ophthalmopathy was tested in an independent validation cohort of about 19 hyperthyroidism patients and around 16 patients who later progressed to ophthalmopathy. TCR Vbeta CDR3 sequencing of fewer than 150 peripheral blood samples (about 45 ophthalmopathy, 75 to 85 hyperthyroidism and approximately 17 progressor patients) is reported in the paper.

V and J lose 5 bases and 2 bases, and a span of 16 bases separates them. Based on the germline V gene, the CDR1 and CDR2 sequences are SQVTM and ANQGSEA. CDR3 length: 15 amino acids, cysteine to phenylalanine. Only the CDR3 DNA stays, 45 bases, in frame from base 1. Stable Graves' hyperthyroidism was defined as the absence of progression to ophthalmopathy over 18 months of follow-up. Hyperthyroidism patients were aged 18 to 65 years and newly diagnosed, with disease duration of less than 2 months. The study excluded patients with uncontrolled infections, other autoimmune diseases, pregnancy or lactation. Diagnoses were based on clinical symptoms, serum thyroxine and TRAb, thyroid ultrasound and orbital computed tomography. Total RNA was extracted with Trizol reagent, and quality was checked on an Agilent 2100 Bioanalyzer. The TCR beta CDR3 regions were amplified from RNA transcripts. The first round of RT-PCR for the TCR CDR3 was performed with the HTBI primer set and the Qiagen OneStep RT-PCR kit. Libraries were constructed in a second round of multiplex PCR, after which size selection and purification were performed. Sequencing of the libraries was done on an Illumina HiSeq2000 using paired-end 100 bp reads. The original pipeline was this. SOAPnuke was used to process the raw data, with reads discarded if the reads contained adapters or uncalled bases, had a mean Phred below 15, or lacked an exact constant-primer or identifier match. COPE v1.2.5 was used to merge high-quality paired reads, and clonotypes were defined as unique nucleotide sequences. MiTCR v1.1 was used to align clonotypes to the IMGT TRBV, TRBD and TRBJ reference segments. The analysis included only V-J combinations with a frequency above 0.0001, which together covered around 99% of the repertoires. A TCS score was defined as the ratio between F50 (clonal expansion) and ExV (chaos), using BLOSUM62-based TCRdist between CDR3 peptides within each V-J. Welch's t-statistics and random forest reduced 514 V-J features to 10 to 15, which were used in a naive Bayes classifier (R e1071). The Morisita-Horn index was used to measure how similar the thyroid and blood repertoires were. The public reads were quality trimmed at Q25 with fastp and then assembled into clones with MiXCR by TCRdb, keeping productive beta chains. Every CDR3 protein is listed once, alongside the most common genes and DNA of its rows. The V and J calls here are based on TCRdb, not the publication. The sample contains 610,000 or so distinct CDR3 sequences, 46% of them found a single time. The biggest ten clones account for more than 7.5% of the sample.

Study-wide conclusions, independent of this receptor: In cross-validation, a model built on a 13 V-J signature told ophthalmopathy apart from stable hyperthyroidism with approximately 90% sensitivity and roughly 83% specificity, and in testing the same model reached 80%/75%. Most expanded thyroid clonotypes (frequency above 0.001) were also found in blood, which suggests that blood repertoires may mirror thyroid immune responses. No statistical method was used to set the sample size in advance, and investigators knew the group allocation. In validation, progression to ophthalmopathy was predicted by the model with 65% to 71% sensitivity and roughly 72% specificity, a median of about 6 months before onset.

As for this clonotype: This clone's antigen is unknown. No much larger clone exists at a distance of one base, and base qualities are not known.

The receptor's source is a woman under 30 with Graves' hyperthyroidism. The rearrangement combines TRBV29-1 with TRBJ1-3, with the D gene not confidently named. The sample was peripheral blood or thyroid tissue (not recorded which). In nucleotides, the sequence is TGCAGCGTTACCGGACCTCGAAGCCCTGGAAACACCATATATTTT. It encodes CSVTGPRSPGNTIYF.